Listed here is a single TCR beta chain. Germline CDR1 and CDR2: SEHNR and FQNEAQ (reference sequence). V lost 5 bases and J lost 4, with 15 bases in between. The CDR3 totals 15 residues. The sequenced target, TCR beta, came from blood CD8+ and CD4+ T cells. The patients serving as multiple sclerosis controls were treatment-naive. They had stable or active relapsing-remitting disease and fulfilled revised McDonald criteria. Negative isolation yielded CD4+ and CD8+ T cells, and FACS enriched TEMRA cells. The data were taken from a study of CD8 T cells in Susac syndrome. Reverse transcription of about 0.45 to 1 ug RNA was performed with random hexamers. Multiplex PCR with immunoSEQ amplified the TCR beta CDR3 across 54 Vbeta and 13 Jbeta. A single record per CDR3 protein comes from TCRdb applying MiXCR to the immunoSEQ multiplex PCR reads. Of a few hundred thousand distinct CDR3 sequences listed, more than 80% are singletons.

This receptor was taken from a human donor with multiple sclerosis. Sample: CD8+ T cells from PBMCs. V and J are TRBV7-9 and TRBJ1-5; D is perhaps TRBD1 (5 bases). The CDR3, as DNA: TGTGCCAGCAGCCCGGGGACGGCCGAGAATCAGCCCCAGCATTTT. Its translation is CASSPGTAENQPQHF.